This T cell receptor beta chain was captured in a study of breast tumors, draining lymph nodes, adjacent tissues (dated by TCRdb to about 2016). At the level of the whole study: TCR beta repertoires were compared across tumor, adjacent nontumor tissue and axillary lymph nodes obtained from breast cancer patients. In human breast cancer, the study set out to evaluate how tumor, surrounding tissue and draining lymph node repertoires relate to one another and whether T cells may move between these sites.

The run used an Illumina HiSeq 2000. Multiplex PCR amplification was used to build the TCR beta chain libraries. High-throughput sequencing was used to analyze the amplified TCR beta chain products. Using fastp at Q25 and MiXCR, TCRdb reprocessed the public reads and kept productive beta chains. When rows share a CDR3 protein, they turn into one entry using the most common DNA and genes. This sample comprises some 83,000 distinct CDR3 sequences, roughly 19% of them detected only once. Jointly, the top ten make up 2% to 2.5% of the sample. On the study overall, not on this receptor specifically: The data were judged consistent with most tumor T cells deriving from the lymph node and then expanding within tumor tissue. The conclusion that tumor T cells originate in lymph nodes was presented as consistent with a hypothesis rather than as directly demonstrated. Tumor T-cell repertoires showed less diversity than lymph node repertoires and more diversity than nontumor tissue repertoires, and tumor T-cell repertoires showed preferential V and J gene usage. Tumor and nontumor tissue repertoires were found to be significantly more similar in luminal-like than in basal-like breast cancer.

Lymph node samples came from the axillary draining lymph nodes of breast cancer patients. Many counts were recorded for this clonotype. Its antigen target is currently unknown. Base qualities are not recorded, but no much larger clone differs from it by a single base. The sequence came from a female donor with breast cancer. Some clones in this sample may be carry-over from other donors' samples. Material for sequencing was axillary lymph node tissue.

At the DNA level, the sequence is TGTGCCAGCAGTTTATCGGGGACGTATGGCTACACCTTC. Translated, it gives CASSLSGTYGYTF. Rearrangement joined TRBV12-3 or TRBV12-4 to TRBJ1-2; a weak D assignment points to TRBD1 (5 bases agree). The CDR3 has 13 amino acids, counting the end cysteine and phenylalanine. This entry keeps only the CDR3 DNA: 39 bases, framed from base 1. V drops 2 bases and J drops 5 bases, leaving 9 bases in between.